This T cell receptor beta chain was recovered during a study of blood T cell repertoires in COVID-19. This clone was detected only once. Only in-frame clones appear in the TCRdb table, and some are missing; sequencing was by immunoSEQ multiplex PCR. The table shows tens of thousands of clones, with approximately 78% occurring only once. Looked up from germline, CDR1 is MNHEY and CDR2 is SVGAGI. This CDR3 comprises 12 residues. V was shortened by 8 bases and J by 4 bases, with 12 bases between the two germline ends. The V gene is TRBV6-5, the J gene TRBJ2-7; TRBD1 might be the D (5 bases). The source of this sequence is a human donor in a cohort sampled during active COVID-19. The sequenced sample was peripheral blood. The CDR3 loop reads CASRSTEYEQYF. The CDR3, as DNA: TGTGCCAGCCGCTCGACAGAATACGAGCAGTACTTC.